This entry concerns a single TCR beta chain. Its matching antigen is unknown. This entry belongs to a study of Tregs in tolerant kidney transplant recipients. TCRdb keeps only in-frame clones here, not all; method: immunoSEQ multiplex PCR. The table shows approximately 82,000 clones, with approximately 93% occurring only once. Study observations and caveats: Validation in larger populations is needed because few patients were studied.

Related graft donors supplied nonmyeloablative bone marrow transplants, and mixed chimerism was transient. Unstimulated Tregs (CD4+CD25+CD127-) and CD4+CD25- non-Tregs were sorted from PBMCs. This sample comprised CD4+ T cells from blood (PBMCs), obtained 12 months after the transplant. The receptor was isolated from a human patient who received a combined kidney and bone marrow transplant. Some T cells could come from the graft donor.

This CDR3 reads CASSRTATSTDTQYF. CDR3 in DNA: TGTGCCAGCAGCCGGACAGCGACTAGCACAGATACGCAGTATTTT. The rearrangement links TRBV7-9 to TRBJ2-3; a weak D match, TRBD1 (6 bases). The ends were cut back, 5 bases at V and 0 bases at J, with 12 bases in the middle. Germline V gene lookup returns CDR1 SEHNR and CDR2 FQNEAQ (reference sequence). CDR3 length equals 15 residues. Together with reference TRBV7-9 and TRBJ2-3, the CDR3 gives the full variable domain: DTGVSQNPRHKITKRGQNVTFRCDPISEHNRLYWYRQTLGQGPEFLTYFQNEAQLEKSRLLSDRFSAERPKGSFSTLEIQRTEQGDSAMYLCASSRTATSTDTQYFGPGTRLTVL.